Listed here are 17 T cell receptor beta chains from one sample, sequenced in a study of early T cells in non-severe SARS-CoV-2 infection. TCRdb analysed the 5' RACE reads with MiXCR anew, one entry per CDR3 protein. The data contain about 85,000 distinct CDR3 sequences, approximately 15% of them singletons. The sequenced sample consisted of whole blood. These TCRs come from an adult who was a healthcare worker with PCR-confirmed SARS-CoV-2 infection or an uninfected control (not recorded which).

The chain employs TRBV6-2 or TRBV6-3 and TRBJ2-2; TRBD2 might be the D (6 bases). Germline-derived CDR1 and CDR2 are MNHEY and SVGEGT. This CDR3 spans 13 amino acids. Trimming pared 8 bases from V and 3 bases from J, leaving 10 bases between. In DNA form, the CDR3 reads TGTGCCAGCCGGGACTTATACACCGGGGAGCTGTTTTTT. It encodes CASRDLYTGELFF.

This clonotype showed up just a few times. The chain joins TRBV29-1 to TRBJ2-1; perhaps TRBD2 as D (6 bases). Trimming left V 3 bases short and J 7 bases short, with 16 bases between. CDR1 is SQVTM, CDR2 ANQGSEA, per germline. This CDR3 has 14 amino acids. In DNA, the CDR3 is TGCAGCGTTGAGGGGACCTGGAGGGGAAATGAGCAGTTCTTC. Translating it yields CSVEGTWRGNEQFF.

V is TRBV19 and J is TRBJ2-1; 10 bases fit TRBD2. This CDR3 region has 15 residues. Per germline, CDR1 LNHDA and CDR2 SQIVND (reference sequence). The V and J ends lost 5 bases and 1 base, in that order; junction bases with no gene match: 2. The CDR3 sequence is CASSWTSGSYNEQFF. The CDR3 bases are TGTGCCAGTAGTTGGACTAGCGGTTCCTACAATGAGCAGTTCTTC.

V is TRBV18 and J is TRBJ2-5; D remains unclear. The CDR3 runs 14 residues. V dropped 8 bases and J dropped 2 bases, with 15 bases sitting between them. Germline V gene lookup returns CDR1 KGHSH and CDR2 LQKENI. In DNA, the CDR3 is TGTGCCAGCCGAGAACAGCTTTCGCAAGAGACCCAGTACTTC. It specifies CASREQLSQETQYF.

The chain couples TRBV18 to TRBJ1-3; TRBD1 agrees at 8 bases. The CDR3 loop spans 18 amino acids. The germline gives CDR1 KGHSH, CDR2 LQKENI. The V gene end was trimmed by 3 bases and the J gene end by 0 bases; junction bases not matched to a gene: 10. The CDR3 DNA reads TGTGCCAGCTCACCCCTACCCTCAGGGGGCAGCTCTGGAAACACCATATATTTT. Protein sequence: CASSPLPSGGSSGNTIYF.

This chain uses TRBV5-1 with TRBJ2-5; weak D call: TRBD2 (5 bases). CDR1 SGHRS and CDR2 YFSETQ come from the germline V gene. This CDR3 region has 13 residues. Trimming stripped 4 bases from V and 4 bases from J, with 11 bases between. The CDR3 is CASSPPGGETQYF. The CDR3 DNA follows: TGCGCCAGCAGCCCTCCAGGAGGAGAGACCCAGTACTTC.

The gene calls are TRBV14 and TRBJ2-2, with 7 bases that match TRBD1. Trimming at V came to 6 bases and at J to 9 bases, leaving 4 bases not matched to a gene. The CDR3 totals 12 residues. Per germline, CDR1 SGHDN and CDR2 FVKESK. For the CDR3, the DNA is TGTGCCAGCAGTCTAAGGGGGCGGGAGCTGTTTTTT. Encoded protein: CASSLRGRELFF.

The chain links TRBV6-5 to TRBJ2-5, with 10 bases lining up with TRBD2. This CDR3 is built from 14 residues. Trimming removed 7 bases from V and 2 bases from J; junction bases left unmatched: 4. Germline V lookup: CDR1 MNHEY, CDR2 SVGAGI. DNA of the CDR3: TGTGCCAGCAAACGGACTAGCGGACAAGAGACCCAGTACTTC. Its protein product is CASKRTSGQETQYF.

This chain links TRBV5-1 with TRBJ1-4, with 7 bases aligning to TRBD1. The J segment lost 5 bases and the V segment lost 4 bases, leaving 5 bases of the junction unmatched. This CDR3 has 14 residues. The germline V gene has CDR1 SGHRS and CDR2 YFSETQ. The DNA for the CDR3 is TGCGCCAGCAGCCGACAGGGAAACAATGAAAAACTGTTTTTT. This translates into CASSRQGNNEKLFF.

The table lists this clonotype with a few counts. This sequence joins TRBV7-9 and TRBJ1-2; 7 positions agree with TRBD1. The CDR3 loop spans 14 amino acids. V shed 5 bases and J 2 bases; nucleotides not matched to a gene: 5. From germline, CDR1 is SEHNR and CDR2 FQNEAQ (reference sequence). CDR3 loop: CASSDGDSNYGYTF. The CDR3 DNA reads TGTGCCAGCAGCGACGGGGACAGCAACTATGGCTACACCTTC.

V is TRBV7-9 and J is TRBJ2-1, with D maybe TRBD2 (6 bases). The CDR3 spans 16 residues. Per the germline V gene, CDR1 is SEHNR and CDR2 is FQNEAQ (reference sequence). Trimming left V 6 bases short and J 3 bases short, with 18 bases between. CDR3 loop: CASSSEAWEDYNEQFF. The CDR3 coding sequence is TGTGCCAGCAGTTCAGAGGCGTGGGAGGACTACAATGAGCAGTTCTTC.

V gene TRBV7-6 combines with J gene TRBJ2-1, with D maybe TRBD1 (6 bases). V lost 4 bases and J 2 bases, leaving 18 bases between the germline ends. Germline V gene lookup returns CDR1 SGHVS and CDR2 FNYEAQ. The CDR3 length is 17 residues. For the CDR3, the DNA is TGTGCCAGCAGCTCCCCCAGGCAGGGGAAGGCCTACAATGAGCAGTTCTTC. It codes for CASSSPRQGKAYNEQFF.

The rearrangement joins TRBV4-1 to TRBJ2-1; TRBD2 matches 12 bases. Per the germline V gene, CDR1 is MGHRA and CDR2 is YSYEKL. Trimming cost V 1 base and J 3 bases; bases outside gene matches: 4. The CDR3 length is 17 residues. The CDR3 protein is CASSQGTSGRFYNEQFF. In DNA, the CDR3 is TGCGCCAGCAGCCAAGGAACTAGCGGGAGGTTCTACAATGAGCAGTTCTTC.

The chain couples TRBV12-3 or TRBV12-4 to TRBJ2-2, with a weak D call TRBD2 (5 bases). Trimming cost V 4 bases and J 1 base, with 10 bases left between them. The CDR3 sequence is 15 residues long. This CDR3 is CASSSYRENTGELFF. The CDR3 DNA is TGTGCCAGCAGTTCGTACCGGGAGAACACCGGGGAGCTGTTTTTT.

In its sample, this clonotype was seen a few times. The chain recombines TRBV7-9 with TRBJ1-4; D is perhaps TRBD1 (5 bases). The V and J ends lost 4 bases and 8 bases respectively, with 20 bases between them. This CDR3 spans 16 amino acids. Germline CDR1 is SEHNR and CDR2 is FQNEAQ (reference sequence). The CDR3 spells CASSSRDASEGEKLFF. The CDR3 DNA sequence: TGTGCCAGCAGCTCGCGGGACGCCTCCGAAGGGGAAAAACTGTTTTTT.

This clonotype was seen only a few times. V is TRBV7-3 and J is TRBJ2-3; D is perhaps TRBD2 (5 bases). The V end lost 2 bases, the J end lost 2 bases, and 8 bases lay between the germline ends. CDR3 length: 14 amino acids. The germline V gene encodes CDR1 SGHTA and CDR2 FQGTGA. CDR3 residues: CASSLRGVTDTQYF. In nucleotides, the CDR3 is TGTGCCAGCAGCTTACGGGGTGTCACAGATACGCAGTATTTT.

The V call is TRBV7-8, the J call TRBJ2-3, with D possibly being TRBD2 (5 bases). Germline V gives CDR1 SGHVS, CDR2 FQNEAQ. The CDR3 extends over 16 amino acids. V was trimmed by 5 bases and J by 2 bases, leaving 17 bases between them. The CDR3 region is CASSVPRVDPTDTQYF. The CDR3 DNA sequence: TGTGCCAGCAGCGTGCCGCGGGTTGATCCCACAGATACGCAGTATTTT.